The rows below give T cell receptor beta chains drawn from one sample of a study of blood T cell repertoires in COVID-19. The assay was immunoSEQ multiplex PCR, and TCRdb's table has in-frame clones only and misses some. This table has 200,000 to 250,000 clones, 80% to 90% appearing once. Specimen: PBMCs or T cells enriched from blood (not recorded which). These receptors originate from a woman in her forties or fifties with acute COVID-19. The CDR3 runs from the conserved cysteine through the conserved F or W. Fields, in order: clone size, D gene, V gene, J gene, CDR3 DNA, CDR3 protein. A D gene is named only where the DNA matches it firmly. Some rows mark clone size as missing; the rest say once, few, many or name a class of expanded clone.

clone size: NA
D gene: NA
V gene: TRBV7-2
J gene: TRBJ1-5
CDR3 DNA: TGTGCCAGCAGCTTAGTGGGGCCCGGGAATCAGCCCCAGCATTTT
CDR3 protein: CASSLVGPGNQPQHF

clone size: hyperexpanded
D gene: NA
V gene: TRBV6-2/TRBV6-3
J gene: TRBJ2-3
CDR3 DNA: TGTGCCAGCAGCCCACGGGGGTTCGAGACAGATACGCAGTATTTT
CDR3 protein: CASSPRGFETDTQYF

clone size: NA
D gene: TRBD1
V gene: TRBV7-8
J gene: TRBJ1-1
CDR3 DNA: TGTGCCAGCAGCGGAGGACAGGGGGTGAACACTGAAGCTTTCTTT
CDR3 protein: CASSGGQGVNTEAFF

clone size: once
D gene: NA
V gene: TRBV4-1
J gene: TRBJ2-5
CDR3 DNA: TGCGCCAGCAGCCAAGGGAGGGTCGGGAGCTGGGAAGAGACCCAGTACTTC
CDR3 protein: CASSQGRVGSWEETQYF

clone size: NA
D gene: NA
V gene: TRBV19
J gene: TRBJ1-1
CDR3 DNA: TGTGCCAGTAGTATAGAGTTACAGGGCCCAGGGTATTCTGAAGCTTTCTTT
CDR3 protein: CASSIELQGPGYSEAFF

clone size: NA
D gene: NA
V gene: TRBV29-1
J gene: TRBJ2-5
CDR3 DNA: TGCAGCGTTGTGGCAGACCTCAGGGTAACCGAGACCCAGTACTTC
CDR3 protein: CSVVADLRVTETQYF

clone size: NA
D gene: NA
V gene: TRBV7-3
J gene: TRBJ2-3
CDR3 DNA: TGTGCCAGCATGGTCGTCGCTGGAAGAGGTACGCAGTATTTT
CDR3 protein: CASMVVAGRGTQYF

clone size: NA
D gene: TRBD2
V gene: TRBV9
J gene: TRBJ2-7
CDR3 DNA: TGTGCCAGCAGCCCCTCGACTAGCGGGCTTCACGAGCAGTACTTC
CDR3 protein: CASSPSTSGLHEQYF

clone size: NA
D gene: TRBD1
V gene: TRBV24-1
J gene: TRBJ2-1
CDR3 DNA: TGTGCCACCAGTGGACCGGGACAGGGGGCCTCAGACTCCTACAATGAGCAGTTCTTC
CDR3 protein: CATSGPGQGASDSYNEQFF

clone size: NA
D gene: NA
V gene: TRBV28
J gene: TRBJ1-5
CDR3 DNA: TGTGCCAGCAGTTTAGCTCTAAACCCAGGCAATTTT
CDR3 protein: CASSLALNPGNF

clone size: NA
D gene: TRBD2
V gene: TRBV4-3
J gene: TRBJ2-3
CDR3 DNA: TGCGCCAGCAGCCAGACCCCCTTCCGGACTAGCCTGTCAGATACGCAGTATTTT
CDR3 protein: CASSQTPFRTSLSDTQYF

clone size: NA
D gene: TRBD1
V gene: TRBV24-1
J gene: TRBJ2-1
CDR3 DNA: TGTGCCACCAGTGAATTGGGACAGGGGGGGAATGAGCAGTTCTTC
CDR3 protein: CATSELGQGGNEQFF

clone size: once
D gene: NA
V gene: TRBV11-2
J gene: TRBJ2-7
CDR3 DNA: TGTGCCAGCAGCTCACCCGCGGAACCTAACTACTACGAGCAGTACTTC
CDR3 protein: CASSSPAEPNYYEQYF

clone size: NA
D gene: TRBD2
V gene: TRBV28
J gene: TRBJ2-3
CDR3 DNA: TGTGCCAGCAGTTTGGGAGGGATTAGGGCAGATACGCAGTATTTT
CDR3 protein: CASSLGGIRADTQYF

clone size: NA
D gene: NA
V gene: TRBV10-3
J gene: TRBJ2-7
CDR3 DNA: TGTGCCATCAGTGAGTCTCTATCCGAGCAGTACTTC
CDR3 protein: CAISESLSEQYF

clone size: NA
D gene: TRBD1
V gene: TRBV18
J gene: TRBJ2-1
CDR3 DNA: TGTGCCAGCTCACCCGGACAGGGGTCCTACAATGAGCAGTTCTTC
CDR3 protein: CASSPGQGSYNEQFF

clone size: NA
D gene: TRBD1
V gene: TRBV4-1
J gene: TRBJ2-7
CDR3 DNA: TGCGCCAGCAGCCAAGGAAGGGCAGGGGGCTACGAGCAGTACTTC
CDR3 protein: CASSQGRAGGYEQYF

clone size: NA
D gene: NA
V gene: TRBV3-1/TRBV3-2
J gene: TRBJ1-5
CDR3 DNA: TGTGCCAGCAGCCAAGGAGCAGGGCGCGGTCAGCCCCAGCATTTT
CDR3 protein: CASSQGAGRGQPQHF

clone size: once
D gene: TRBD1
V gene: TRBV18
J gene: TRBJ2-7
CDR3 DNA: TGTGCCAGCTCACCAGCTACAGGGGGGAGAGAGCAGTACTTC
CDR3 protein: CASSPATGGREQYF

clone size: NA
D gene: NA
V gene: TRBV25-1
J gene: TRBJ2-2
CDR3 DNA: TGTGCCAGCATCCCCTCGGTCGGGGTAGGGAACACCGGGGAGCTGTTTTTT
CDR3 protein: CASIPSVGVGNTGELFF

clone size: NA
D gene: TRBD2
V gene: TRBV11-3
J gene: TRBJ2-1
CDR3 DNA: TGTGCCAGCAGCTTAGTAGGCGGGAGGGGCAATGAGCAGTTCTTC
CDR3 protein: CASSLVGGRGNEQFF

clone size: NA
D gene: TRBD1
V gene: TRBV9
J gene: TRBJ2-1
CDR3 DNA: TGTGCCAGCAGCGTAGAGGGAATGACAGGGTACAATGAGCAGTTCTTC
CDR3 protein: CASSVEGMTGYNEQFF

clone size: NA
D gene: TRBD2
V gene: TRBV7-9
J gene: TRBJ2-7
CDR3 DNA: TGTGCCAGCAGCAACGGGGGGAGGGAGCAGTACTTC
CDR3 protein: CASSNGGREQYF

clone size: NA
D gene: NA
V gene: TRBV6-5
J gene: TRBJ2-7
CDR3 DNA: TGTGCCAGCAGTTTCCCAGGACAGTTTCAGGTGCAGTACTTC
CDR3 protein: CASSFPGQFQVQYF

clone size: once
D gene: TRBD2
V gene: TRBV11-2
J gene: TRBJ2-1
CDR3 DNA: TGTGCCAGCAGCTTACTAGCGGAACTCTACAATGAGCAGTTCTTC
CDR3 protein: CASSLLAELYNEQFF

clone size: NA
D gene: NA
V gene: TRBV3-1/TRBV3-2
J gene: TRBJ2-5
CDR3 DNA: TGTGCCAGCAGCTACGGGGTACGGGGGGCCGGCGAGACCCAGTACTTC
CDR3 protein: CASSYGVRGAGETQYF

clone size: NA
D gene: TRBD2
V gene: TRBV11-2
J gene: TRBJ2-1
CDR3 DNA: TGTGCCAGCAGCTTAGTGATGCTAGCGGGATTTTACAATGAGCAGTTCTTC
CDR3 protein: CASSLVMLAGFYNEQFF

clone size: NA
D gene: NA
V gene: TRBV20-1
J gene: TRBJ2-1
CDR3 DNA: TGCAGTGCTAGCCGGTATGAGCAGTTCTTC
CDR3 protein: CSASRYEQFF

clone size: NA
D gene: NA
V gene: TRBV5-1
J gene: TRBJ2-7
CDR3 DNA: TGCGCCAGCAAGCAGGCAGGGAGGAAAGAGCAGTACTTC
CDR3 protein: CASKQAGRKEQYF

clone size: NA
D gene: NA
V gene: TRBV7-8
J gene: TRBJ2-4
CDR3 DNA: TGTGCCAGCAGCTTAGCGCGGCAGAAAAACATTCAGTACTTC
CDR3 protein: CASSLARQKNIQYF

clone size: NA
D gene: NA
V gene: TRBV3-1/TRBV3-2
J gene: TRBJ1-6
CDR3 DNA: TGTGCCAGCAGCCAAATTACAAATTCACCCCTCCACTTT
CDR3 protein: CASSQITNSPLHF

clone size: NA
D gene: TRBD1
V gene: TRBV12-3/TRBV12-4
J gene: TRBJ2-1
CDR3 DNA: TGTGCCAGCAGCCAGACAGGGCTTGAGCAGTTCTTC
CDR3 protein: CASSQTGLEQFF

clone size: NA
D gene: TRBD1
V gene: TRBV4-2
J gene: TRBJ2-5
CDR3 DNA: TGTGCCAGCAGCCACAGGGGGAGCGGCTCGCAAGAGACCCAGTACTTC
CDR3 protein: CASSHRGSGSQETQYF

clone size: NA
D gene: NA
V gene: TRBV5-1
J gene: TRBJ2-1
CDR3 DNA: TGCGCCAGCAGCTGGACAAGTAACGCCTACAATGAGCAGTTCTTC
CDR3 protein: CASSWTSNAYNEQFF

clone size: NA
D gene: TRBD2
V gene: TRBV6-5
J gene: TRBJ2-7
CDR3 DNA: TGTGCCAGCAGTTACTCATCGACTAGCGGATCCTACGAGCAGTACTTC
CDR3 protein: CASSYSSTSGSYEQYF

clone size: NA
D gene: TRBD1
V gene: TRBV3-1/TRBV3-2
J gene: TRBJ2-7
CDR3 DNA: TGTGCCAGCAGCTATCAGGGGGTCTCCTACGAGCAGTACTTC
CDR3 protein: CASSYQGVSYEQYF

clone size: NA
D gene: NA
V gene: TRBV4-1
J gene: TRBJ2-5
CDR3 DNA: TGCGCCAGCAGCCAAGATCACAGGGGAGGCCAAGAGACCCAGTACTTC
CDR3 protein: CASSQDHRGGQETQYF

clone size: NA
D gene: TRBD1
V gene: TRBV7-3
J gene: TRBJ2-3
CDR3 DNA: TGTGCCAGCAGCTCACTTGGACAGGGGGCGCGGGATACGCAGTATTTT
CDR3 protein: CASSSLGQGARDTQYF

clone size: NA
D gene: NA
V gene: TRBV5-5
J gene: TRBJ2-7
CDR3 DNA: TGTGCCAGCAGCGCGCCACTCAAGACAAGCTCCTACGAGCAGTACTTC
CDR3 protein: CASSAPLKTSSYEQYF

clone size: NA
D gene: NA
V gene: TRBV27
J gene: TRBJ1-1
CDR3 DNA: TGTGCCAGCAGTTCCCCCGGGAGGGAGAATGCTGAAGCTTTCTTT
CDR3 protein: CASSSPGRENAEAFF

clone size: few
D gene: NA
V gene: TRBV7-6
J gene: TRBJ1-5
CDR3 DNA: TGTGCCAGCAGCCTAGGGGGGGGCGTCGGTCAGCCCCAGCATTTT
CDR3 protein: CASSLGGGVGQPQHF

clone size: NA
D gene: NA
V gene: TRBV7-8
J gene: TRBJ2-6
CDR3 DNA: TGTGCCAGCAGTGCAGGGCTTTCGGGGGCCAACGTCCTGACTTTC
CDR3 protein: CASSAGLSGANVLTF

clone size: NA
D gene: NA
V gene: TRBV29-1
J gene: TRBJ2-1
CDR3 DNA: TGCAGCGTTGCAGGGTCCCCCAGAAGGGGCAATGAGCAGTTCTTC
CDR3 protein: CSVAGSPRRGNEQFF

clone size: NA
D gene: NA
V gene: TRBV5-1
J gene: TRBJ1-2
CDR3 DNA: TGCGCCAGCAGCTCGGGACTGGGGGATAGGTATGGCTACACCTTC
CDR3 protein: CASSSGLGDRYGYTF

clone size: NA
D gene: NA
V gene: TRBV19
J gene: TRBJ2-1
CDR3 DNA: TGTGCCAGTAGTATTGACTCCCCTCGGGAGCAGTTCTTC
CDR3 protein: CASSIDSPREQFF

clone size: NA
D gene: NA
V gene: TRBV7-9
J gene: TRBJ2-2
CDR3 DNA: TGTGCCAGCAGCTTCATAGGCGGGGCGAACACCGGGGAGCTGTTTTTT
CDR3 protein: CASSFIGGANTGELFF

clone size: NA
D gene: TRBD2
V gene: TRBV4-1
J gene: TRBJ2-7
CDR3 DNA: TGCGCCAGCAGCCAAGTCAGCGGGGGCCCATCCTACGAGCAGTACTTC
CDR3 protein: CASSQVSGGPSYEQYF

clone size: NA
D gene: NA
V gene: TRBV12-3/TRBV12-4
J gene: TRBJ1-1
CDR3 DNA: TGTGCCAGCTCTACTAACACTGAAGCTTTCTTT
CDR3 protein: CASSTNTEAFF

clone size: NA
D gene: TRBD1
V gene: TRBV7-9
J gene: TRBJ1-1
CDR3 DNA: TGTGCCAGCAGCAAACGACAGGGGGTAATGAACACTGAAGCTTTCTTT
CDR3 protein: CASSKRQGVMNTEAFF

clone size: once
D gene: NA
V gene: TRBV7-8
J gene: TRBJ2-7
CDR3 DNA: TGTGCCAGCAGCCGTGGGGGCCACTTTCTCAAGCAGTACTTC
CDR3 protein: CASSRGGHFLKQYF

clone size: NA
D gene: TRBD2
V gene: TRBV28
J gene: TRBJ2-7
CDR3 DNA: TGTGCCAGCAGTTCAAGAGCGGGACCCGAGCAGTACTTC
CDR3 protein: CASSSRAGPEQYF

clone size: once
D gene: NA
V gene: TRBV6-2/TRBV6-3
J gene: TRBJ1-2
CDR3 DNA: TGTGCCAGCAGTTATGAGTCCCCCGGCTACACCTTC
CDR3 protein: CASSYESPGYTF

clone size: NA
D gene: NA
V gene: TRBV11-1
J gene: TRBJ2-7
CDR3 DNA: TGTGCCAGCAGCTTAGGGGGGACAATCTCCTACGAGCAGTACTTC
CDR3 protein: CASSLGGTISYEQYF

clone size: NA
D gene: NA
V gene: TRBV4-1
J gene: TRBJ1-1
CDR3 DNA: TGCGCCAGCAGCCAAGGACACAGCACTGAGGCTTTCTTT
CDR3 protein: CASSQGHSTEAFF

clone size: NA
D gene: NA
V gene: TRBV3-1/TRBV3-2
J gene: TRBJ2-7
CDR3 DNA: TGTGCCAGCAGCCTATGGACTCACCCTTCGGAGCAGTACTTC
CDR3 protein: CASSLWTHPSEQYF

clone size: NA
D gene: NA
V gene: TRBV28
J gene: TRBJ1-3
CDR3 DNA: TGTGCCAGCAGTCGACCCGGGACACCCTCTGGAAACACCATATATTTT
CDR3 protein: CASSRPGTPSGNTIYF

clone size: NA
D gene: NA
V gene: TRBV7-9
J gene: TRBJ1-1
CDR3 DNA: TGTGCCAGCAGCCCCCAGATGAACACTGAAGCTTTCTTT
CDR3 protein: CASSPQMNTEAFF

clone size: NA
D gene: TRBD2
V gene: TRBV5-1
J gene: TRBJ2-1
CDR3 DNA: TGCGCCAGCAGCCTGGACGCCGGGAGGAATGAGCAGTTCTTC
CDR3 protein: CASSLDAGRNEQFF

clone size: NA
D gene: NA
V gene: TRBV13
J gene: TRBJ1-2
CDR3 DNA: TGTGCCAGCCGAGGAGGGGCCGGTGGCTACACCTTC
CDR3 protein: CASRGGAGGYTF